The source of this T cell receptor beta chain is a study of shared clonotypes between healthy human individuals. A word on this clone: The antigen is undetermined.

This CDR3 has 15 residues. V was pared by 3 bases and J by 6 bases, with 15 bases between. Germline CDR1 KGHSH, CDR2 LQKENI. Study-wide points: Generation of non-shared clonotypes was less probable than generation of clonotypes shared by all four donors.

Using immunoSEQ multiplex PCR, the repertoire was profiled, and TCRdb retains in-frame clones only, with some absent. The table lists about 1.5 million clones, nearly 99% of them singletons. Every donor, a Caucasian adult, lived in Nashville, Tennessee. Into CD45RA+ naive and CD45RA-negative memory subsets, the CD4+ cells were split. The chain employs TRBV18 and TRBJ2-1; a possible D gene is TRBD2 (5 bases). This TCR derives from a man aged 25-40 years in good health. Sample: naive CD4+ T cells sorted from blood. As to subset: CD45RA+ positively selected. CDR3 nucleotides: TGTGCCAGCTCACCGCGAGGGCTTCAGTTCAATGAGCAGTTCTTC. Its protein product is CASSPRGLQFNEQFF.